This T cell receptor (beta chain) was retrieved from a study of Ad26.COV2.S vaccination and SARS-CoV-2 variants. Study in general: The authors gave Ad26.COV2.S intramuscularly, either once or twice 56 days apart. Study-wide results and limits: There was reportedly substantial breadth in spike-specific CD8+ and CD4+ T cell responses after vaccination. TCR breadth and depth estimates may have understated total T cell responses. Whether participants received vaccine or placebo, their non-spike TCR breadth was similar.

Noted treatment: some 20 received Ad26.COV2.S at low or high dose, single or two shots; roughly five received placebo; per-sample allocation not given. At day 63 after the first vaccine or placebo injection, samples were drawn. Comment on this clone: Antigen: not known.

The length of the CDR3 is 17 residues. After removal of 4 bases from V and 1 base from J, the junction contained 12 bases not matched to a gene. CDR1 is SNHLY, CDR2 FYNNEI, per germline. TCRdb keeps only in-frame clones here, not all; method: immunoSEQ multiplex PCR. The sample contains fewer than 800,000 clones, roughly nine tenths of which appear only once. The TCR comes from a person aged 18-60 years who received the Ad26.COV2.S COVID-19 vaccine or a placebo. Here the sequenced sample was peripheral blood, taken in a trial of Ad26.COV2.S vaccine versus placebo. The chain recombines TRBV2 with TRBJ2-5, with TRBD1 identical over 7 bases. CDR3 region: CASSGFLRTGSQETQYF. CDR3 sequence (DNA): TGTGCCAGCAGTGGTTTCTTAAGGACAGGCTCCCAAGAGACCCAGTACTTC. The full variable domain, completed using reference TRBV2 and TRBJ2-5, is EPEVTQTPSHQVTQMGQEVILRCVPISNHLYFYWYRQILGQKVEFLVSFYNNEISEKSEIFDDQFSVERPDGSNFTLKIRSTKLEDSAMYFCASSGFLRTGSQETQYFGPGTRLLVL.